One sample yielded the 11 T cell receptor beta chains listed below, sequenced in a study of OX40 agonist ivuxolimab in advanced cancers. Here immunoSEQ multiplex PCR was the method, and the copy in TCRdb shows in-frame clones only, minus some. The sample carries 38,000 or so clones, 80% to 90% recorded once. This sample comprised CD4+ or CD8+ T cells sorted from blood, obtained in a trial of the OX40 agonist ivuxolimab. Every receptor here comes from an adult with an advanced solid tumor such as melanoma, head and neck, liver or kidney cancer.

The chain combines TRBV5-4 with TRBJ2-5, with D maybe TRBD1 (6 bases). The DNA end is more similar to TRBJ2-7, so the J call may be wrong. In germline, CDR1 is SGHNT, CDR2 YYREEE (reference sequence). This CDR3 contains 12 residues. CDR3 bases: TGTGCCAGCAGCTTGCAGGGGTCCGAGCAGTACTTC. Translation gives CASSLQGSEQYF.

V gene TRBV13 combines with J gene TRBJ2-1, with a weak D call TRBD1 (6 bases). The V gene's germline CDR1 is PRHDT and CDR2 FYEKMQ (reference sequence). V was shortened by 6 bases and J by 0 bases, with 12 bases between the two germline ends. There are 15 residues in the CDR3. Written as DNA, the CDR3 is TGTGCCAGCAGTACAGGGTCAAGCTCCTACAATGAGCAGTTCTTC. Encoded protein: CASSTGSSSYNEQFF.

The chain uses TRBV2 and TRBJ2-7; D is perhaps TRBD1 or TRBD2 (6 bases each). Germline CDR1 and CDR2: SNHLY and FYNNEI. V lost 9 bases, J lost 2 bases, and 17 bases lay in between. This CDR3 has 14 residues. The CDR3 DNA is TGTGCCAGGGGGGCAGGGGACTCTACCTACGAGCAGTACTTC. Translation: CARGAGDSTYEQYF. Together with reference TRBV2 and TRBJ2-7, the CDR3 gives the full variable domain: EPEVTQTPSHQVTQMGQEVILRCVPISNHLYFYWYRQILGQKVEFLVSFYNNEISEKSEIFDDQFSVERPDGSNFTLKIRSTKLEDSAMYFCARGAGDSTYEQYFGPGTRLTVT.

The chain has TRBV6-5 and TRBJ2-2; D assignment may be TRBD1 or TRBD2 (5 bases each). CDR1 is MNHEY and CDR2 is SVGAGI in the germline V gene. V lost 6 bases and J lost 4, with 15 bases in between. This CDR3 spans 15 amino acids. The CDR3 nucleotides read TGTGCCAGCAGCCGGGACGGACCTTTCACCGGGGAGCTGTTTTTT. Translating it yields CASSRDGPFTGELFF.

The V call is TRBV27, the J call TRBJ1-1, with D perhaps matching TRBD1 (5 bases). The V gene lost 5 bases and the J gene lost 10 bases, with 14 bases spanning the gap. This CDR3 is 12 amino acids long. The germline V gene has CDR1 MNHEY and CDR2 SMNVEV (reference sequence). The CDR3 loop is CASSPRGVGAFF. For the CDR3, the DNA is TGTGCCAGCAGTCCCCGGGGGGTCGGAGCTTTCTTT.

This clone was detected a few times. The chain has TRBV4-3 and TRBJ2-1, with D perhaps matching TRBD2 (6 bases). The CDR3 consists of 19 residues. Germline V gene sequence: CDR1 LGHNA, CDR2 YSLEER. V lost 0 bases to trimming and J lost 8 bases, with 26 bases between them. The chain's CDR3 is CASSQEGGKGGALRDEQFF. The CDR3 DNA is TGCGCCAGCAGCCAAGAAGGCGGGAAGGGCGGGGCTCTCAGAGATGAGCAGTTCTTC.

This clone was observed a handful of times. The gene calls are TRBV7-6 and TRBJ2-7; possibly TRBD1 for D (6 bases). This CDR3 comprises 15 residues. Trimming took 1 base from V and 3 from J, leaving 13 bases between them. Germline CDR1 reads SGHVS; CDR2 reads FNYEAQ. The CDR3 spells CASSLGTTGIYEQYF. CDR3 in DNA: TGTGCCAGCAGCTTAGGAACCACAGGGATCTACGAGCAGTACTTC.

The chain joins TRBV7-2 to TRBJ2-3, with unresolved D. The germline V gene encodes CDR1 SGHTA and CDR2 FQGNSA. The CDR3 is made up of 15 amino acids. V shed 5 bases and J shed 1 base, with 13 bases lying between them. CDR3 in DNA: TGTGCCAGCAGCCCCCTAAAACTCGGCACAGATACGCAGTATTTT. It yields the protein CASSPLKLGTDTQYF. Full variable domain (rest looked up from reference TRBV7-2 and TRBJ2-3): GAGVSQSPSNKVTEKGKDVELRCDPISGHTALYWYRQSLGQGLEFLIYFQGNSAPDKSGLPSDRFSAERTGGSVSTLTIQRTQQEDSAVYLCASSPLKLGTDTQYFGPGTRLTVL.

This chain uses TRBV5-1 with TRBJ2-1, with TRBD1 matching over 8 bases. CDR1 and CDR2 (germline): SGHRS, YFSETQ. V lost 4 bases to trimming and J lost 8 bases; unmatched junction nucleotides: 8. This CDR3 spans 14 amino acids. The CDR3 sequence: CASSLGTGPHEQFF. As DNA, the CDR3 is TGCGCCAGCAGCCTCGGGACAGGCCCCCATGAGCAGTTCTTC. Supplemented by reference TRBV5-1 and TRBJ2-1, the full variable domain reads KAGVTQTPRYLIKTRGQQVTLSCSPISGHRSVSWYQQTPGQGLQFLFEYFSETQRNKGNFPGRFSGRQFSNSRSEMNVSTLELGDSALYLCASSLGTGPHEQFFGPGTRLTVL.

In DNA form, the CDR3 reads TGTGCCAGCAGTTACGGCGTACGGAATACGCAGTATTTT. This sequence encodes CASSYGVRNTQYF. The rearrangement links TRBV27 to TRBJ2-3; D not resolved. The germline V and J ends were trimmed by 4 bases and 7 bases, with 12 bases remaining between them. The CDR3 is made up of 13 amino acids. Germline V lookup: CDR1 MNHEY, CDR2 SMNVEV (reference sequence).

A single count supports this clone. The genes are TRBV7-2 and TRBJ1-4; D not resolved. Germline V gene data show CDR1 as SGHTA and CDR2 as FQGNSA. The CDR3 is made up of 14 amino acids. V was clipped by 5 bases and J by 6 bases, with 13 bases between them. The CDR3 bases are TGTGCCAGCAGCCATCTAAGTAGGGATGAAAAACTGTTTTTT. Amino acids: CASSHLSRDEKLFF.